This T cell receptor (beta chain) was identified during a study of CD8 T cells in ankylosing spondylitis. Regarding the study as a whole: Apparently characteristic of ankylosing spondylitis blood was a TCR beta motif (fewer than ten highly homologous variants).

TCRdb redid the calling of the 5' RACE reads with MiXCR, one entry per CDR3 protein. The table has roughly 700,000 distinct CDR3 sequences, 19% seen once; the top ten hold around a fifth. V was shortened by 0 bases and J by 0 bases, with 9 bases between the two germline ends. The CDR3 spans 16 residues. Germline assignment: CDR1 LGHDT and CDR2 YNNKEL (reference sequence). Worth noting for this clonotype: Its antigen remains unknown.

V usage is TRBV3-1 and J usage is TRBJ1-3; D not certain. Sequencing was carried out using blood, either unsorted or a sorted T cell fraction (not recorded which). The origin of this receptor is a male donor with ankylosing spondylitis. The CDR3: CASSQDGRASGNTIYF. The CDR3 nucleotides read TGTGCCAGCAGCCAAGATGGGAGGGCCTCTGGAAACACCATATATTTT.